This TCR beta chain is from a study of T cell changes during pregnancy in multiple sclerosis. The CDR3 contains 16 residues. V shed 2 bases, J shed 6 bases, and the junction held 6 bases outside the gene matches. CDR1 and CDR2 (germline): SGHRS, YFSETQ. The assay was immunoSEQ multiplex PCR, and TCRdb's table has in-frame clones only and misses some. The sample yields about 59,000 clones, about 93% seen once. This clone was recorded once. V is TRBV5-1 and J is TRBJ2-1; 12 positions agree with TRBD1. The sequence was collected from a female donor with multiple sclerosis, enrolled in a pregnancy study. Sequenced here: CD4+ T cells from peripheral blood mononuclear cells, sampled before pregnancy. The CDR3 loop reads CASSLFPGQGANEQFF. The CDR3, as DNA: TGCGCCAGCAGCTTATTCCCGGGACAGGGGGCCAATGAGCAGTTCTTC.